This entry lists 5 T cell receptor beta chains sequenced from one sample in a study of shared clonotypes between healthy human individuals. Libraries were prepared by immunoSEQ multiplex PCR; TCRdb keeps only in-frame clonotypes and omits some of them. The table shows over 400,000 clones, with 90% to 97% occurring only once. The sequencing input was naive CD4+ T cells sorted from blood. The subset here: CD45RA+ positively selected. These receptor sequences come from a woman aged 25 to 39 in good health.

The rearrangement joins TRBV28 to TRBJ1-5; D remains ambiguous. The CDR3 runs to 13 residues. Trimming cost V 7 bases and J 11 bases, with 18 bases left between them. CDR1 MDHEN and CDR2 SYDVKM come from the germline V gene. The CDR3 nucleotides read TGTGCCAGCAAGAAGTCGTTGGGCCGGACCCAGCATTTT. This codes for CASKKSLGRTQHF.

The gene calls are TRBV5-5 and TRBJ1-1; D ambiguous. This CDR3 has 14 amino acids. The V end was cut by 2 bases, the J end by 2 bases, with 10 bases between. The germline V gene encodes CDR1 SGHKS and CDR2 YYEKEE (reference sequence). CDR3 region: CASSFAHLNTEAFF. CDR3 sequence (DNA): TGTGCCAGCAGCTTTGCCCATTTAAACACTGAAGCTTTCTTT.

The genes are TRBV6-6 and TRBJ2-7; TRBD1 aligns across 10 bases. Trimming removed 0 bases from V and 4 bases from J; junction bases left unmatched: 6. The length of the CDR3 is 16 residues. Germline V gene sequence: CDR1 MNHNY, CDR2 SVGAGI (reference sequence). The CDR3 spells CASSYSTPDRGYEQYF. The CDR3, as DNA: TGTGCCAGCAGTTACTCGACGCCGGACAGGGGGTACGAGCAGTACTTC.

The chain uses TRBV29-1 and TRBJ2-2, with D perhaps assigned TRBD1 or TRBD2 (5 bases each). The CDR3 covers 13 residues. Trimming took 4 bases from V and 3 from J, leaving 9 bases between them. In germline, CDR1 is SQVTM, CDR2 ANQGSEA. The CDR3 sequence: CSVGGAYTGELFF. CDR3 DNA sequence: TGCAGCGTTGGAGGGGCGTACACCGGGGAGCTGTTTTTT.

The chain employs TRBV28 and TRBJ2-1, with 13 bases lining up with TRBD2. Per the germline V gene, CDR1 is MDHEN and CDR2 is SYDVKM. J lost 1 base, V lost 6 bases, and 9 bases had no gene match. The CDR3 length is 18 residues. The CDR3 nucleotides read TGTGCCAGCAGCCTACCTGGGACTAGCGGGGCGTCCTACAATGAGCAGTTCTTC. Its translation: CASSLPGTSGASYNEQFF.